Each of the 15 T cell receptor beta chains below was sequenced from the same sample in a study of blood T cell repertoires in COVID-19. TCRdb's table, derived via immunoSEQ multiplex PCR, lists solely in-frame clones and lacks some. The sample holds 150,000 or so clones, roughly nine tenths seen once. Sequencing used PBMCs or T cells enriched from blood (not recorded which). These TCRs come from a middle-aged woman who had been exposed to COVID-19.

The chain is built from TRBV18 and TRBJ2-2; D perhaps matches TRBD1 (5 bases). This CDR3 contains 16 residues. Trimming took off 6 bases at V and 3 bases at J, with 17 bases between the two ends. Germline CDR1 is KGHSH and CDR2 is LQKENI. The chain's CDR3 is CASSRGQDLHTGELFF. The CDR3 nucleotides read TGTGCCAGCTCCCGAGGACAAGACCTACACACCGGGGAGCTGTTTTTT.

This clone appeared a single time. In nucleotides, the CDR3 is TGTGCCAGCCAAGGGACAGGGGACTCCGGGGAAAAAAAACTGTTTTTT. Residues: CASQGTGDSGEKKLFF. V gene TRBV24-1 combines with J gene TRBJ1-4; 10 positions match TRBD1. There are 16 residues in the CDR3. Germline V gene data show CDR1 as KGHDR and CDR2 as SFDVKD. J lost 9 bases, V lost 11 bases, and 17 bases had no gene match.

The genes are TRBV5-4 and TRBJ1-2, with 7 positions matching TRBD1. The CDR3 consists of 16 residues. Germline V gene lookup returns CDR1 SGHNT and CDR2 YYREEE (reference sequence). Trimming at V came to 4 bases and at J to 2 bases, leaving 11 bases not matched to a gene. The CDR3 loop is CASSPIQGKGNYGYTF. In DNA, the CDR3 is TGTGCCAGCAGCCCCATACAGGGGAAAGGGAACTATGGCTACACCTTC.

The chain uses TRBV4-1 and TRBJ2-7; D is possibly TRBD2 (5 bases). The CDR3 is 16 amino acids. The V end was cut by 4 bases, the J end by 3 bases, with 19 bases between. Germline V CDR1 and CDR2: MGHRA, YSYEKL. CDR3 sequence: CASSPLTLSGSYEQYF. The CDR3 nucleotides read TGCGCCAGCAGCCCCCTAACCCTAAGCGGTAGCTACGAGCAGTACTTC.

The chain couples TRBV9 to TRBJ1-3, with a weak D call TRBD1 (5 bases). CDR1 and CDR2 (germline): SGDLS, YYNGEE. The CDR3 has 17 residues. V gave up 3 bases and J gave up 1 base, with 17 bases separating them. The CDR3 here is CASSGRVRASSGNTIYF. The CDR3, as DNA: TGTGCCAGCAGCGGTAGGGTCAGGGCTTCGTCTGGAAACACCATATATTTT.

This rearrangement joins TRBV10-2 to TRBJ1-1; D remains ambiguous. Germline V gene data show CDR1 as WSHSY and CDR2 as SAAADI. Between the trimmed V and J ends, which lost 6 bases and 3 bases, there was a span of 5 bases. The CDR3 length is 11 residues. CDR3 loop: CASSTDTEAFF. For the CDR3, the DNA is TGCGCCAGCAGCACAGACACTGAAGCTTTCTTT.

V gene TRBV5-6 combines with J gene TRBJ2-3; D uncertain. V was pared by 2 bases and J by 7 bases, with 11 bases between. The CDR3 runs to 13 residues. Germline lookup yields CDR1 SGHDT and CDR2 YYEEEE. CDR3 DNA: TGTGCCAGCAGCTTCTTCTCTGGCAATACGCAGTATTTT. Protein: CASSFFSGNTQYF.

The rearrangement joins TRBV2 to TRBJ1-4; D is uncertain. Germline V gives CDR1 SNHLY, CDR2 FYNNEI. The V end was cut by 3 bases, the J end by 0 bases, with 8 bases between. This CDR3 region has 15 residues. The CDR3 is CASSERAATNEKLFF. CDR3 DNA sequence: TGTGCCAGCAGTGAGAGGGCAGCAACTAATGAAAAACTGTTTTTT. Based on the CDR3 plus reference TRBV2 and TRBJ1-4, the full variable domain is EPEVTQTPSHQVTQMGQEVILRCVPISNHLYFYWYRQILGQKVEFLVSFYNNEISEKSEIFDDQFSVERPDGSNFTLKIRSTKLEDSAMYFCASSERAATNEKLFFGSGTQLSVL.

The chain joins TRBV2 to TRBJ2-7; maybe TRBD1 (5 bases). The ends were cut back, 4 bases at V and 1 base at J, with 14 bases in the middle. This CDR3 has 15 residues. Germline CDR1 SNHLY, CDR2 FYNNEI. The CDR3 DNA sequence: TGTGCCAGCAGTGTTGACAGTCCCAATTCCTACGAGCAGTACTTC. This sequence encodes CASSVDSPNSYEQYF.

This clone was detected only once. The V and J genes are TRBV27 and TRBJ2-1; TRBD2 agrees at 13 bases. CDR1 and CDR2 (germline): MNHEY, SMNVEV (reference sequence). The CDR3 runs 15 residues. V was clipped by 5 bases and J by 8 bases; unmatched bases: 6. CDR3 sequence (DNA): TGTGCCAGCAGTCCACTAGCGGGGGGGATGGATGAGCAGTTCTTC. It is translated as CASSPLAGGMDEQFF.

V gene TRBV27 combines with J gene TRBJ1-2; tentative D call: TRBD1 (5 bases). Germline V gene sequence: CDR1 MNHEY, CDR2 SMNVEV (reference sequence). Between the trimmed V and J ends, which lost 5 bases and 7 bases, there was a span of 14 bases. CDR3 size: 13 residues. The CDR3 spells CASSPQGLSGYTF. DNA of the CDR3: TGTGCCAGCAGTCCTCAGGGACTTAGTGGCTACACCTTC.

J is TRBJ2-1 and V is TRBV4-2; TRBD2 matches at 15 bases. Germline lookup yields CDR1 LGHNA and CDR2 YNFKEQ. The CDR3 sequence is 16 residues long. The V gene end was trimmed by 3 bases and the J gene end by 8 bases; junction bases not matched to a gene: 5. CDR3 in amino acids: CASSHTGLAGGDEQFF. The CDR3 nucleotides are TGTGCCAGCAGCCACACGGGACTAGCGGGGGGTGATGAGCAGTTCTTC.

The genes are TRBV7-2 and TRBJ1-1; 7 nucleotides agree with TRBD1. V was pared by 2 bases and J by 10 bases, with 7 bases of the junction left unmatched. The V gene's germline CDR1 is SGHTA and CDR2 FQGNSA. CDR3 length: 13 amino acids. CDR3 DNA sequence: TGTGCCAGCAGCTTAACGGCGCAGGGGGGAGCTTTCTTT. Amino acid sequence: CASSLTAQGGAFF.

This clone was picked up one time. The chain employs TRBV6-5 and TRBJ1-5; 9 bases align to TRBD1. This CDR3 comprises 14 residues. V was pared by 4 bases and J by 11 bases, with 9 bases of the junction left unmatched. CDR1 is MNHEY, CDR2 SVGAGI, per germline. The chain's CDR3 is CASSSPGQGTTQHF. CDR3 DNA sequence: TGTGCCAGCAGTTCACCGGGACAGGGTACGACCCAGCATTTT.

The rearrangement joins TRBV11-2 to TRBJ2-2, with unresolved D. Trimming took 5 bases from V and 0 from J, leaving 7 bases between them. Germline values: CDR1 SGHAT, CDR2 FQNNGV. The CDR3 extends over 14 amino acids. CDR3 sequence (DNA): TGTGCCAGCAGCCCTAACGCGAACACCGGGGAGCTGTTTTTT. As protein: CASSPNANTGELFF. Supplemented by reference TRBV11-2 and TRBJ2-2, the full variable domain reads EAGVAQSPRYKIIEKRQSVAFWCNPISGHATLYWYQQILGQGPKLLIQFQNNGVVDDSQLPKDRFSAERLKGVDSTLKIQPAKLEDSAVYLCASSPNANTGELFFGEGSRLTVL.